A selection of T cell receptor beta chains follows, all from one sample in a study of blood T cell repertoires in COVID-19. Clones were read by immunoSEQ multiplex PCR, and TCRdb kept only the in-frame ones, dropping some. Among more than 250,000 clones listed, about 86% were seen once. Sequenced: peripheral blood. All receptors come from a woman younger than 45 who had recovered from COVID-19. Both conserved end residues are part of each CDR3. Fields, in order: D gene, J gene, clone size, V gene, CDR3 protein, CDR3 DNA. D genes are given only for firm matches. Expanded clones get a size class; other rows say once, few or many, or leave the size out.

d_gene: TRBD1; j_gene: TRBJ2-1; abundance: NA; v_gene: TRBV23-1; CDR3aa: CASSQPTGTGGSYNEQFF; CDR3nt: TGCGCCAGCAGTCAACCTACCGGGACAGGGGGCTCCTACAATGAGCAGTTCTTC
d_gene: NA; j_gene: TRBJ1-2; abundance: once; v_gene: TRBV6-1; CDR3aa: CASSENWGVYGYTF; CDR3nt: TGTGCCAGCAGTGAAAATTGGGGGGTCTATGGCTACACCTTC
d_gene: TRBD1; j_gene: TRBJ1-6; abundance: NA; v_gene: TRBV19; CDR3aa: CAVQGLDNSPLHF; CDR3nt: TGTGCCGTACAGGGGTTGGATAATTCACCCCTCCACTTT
d_gene: TRBD2; j_gene: TRBJ2-3; abundance: NA; v_gene: TRBV7-2; CDR3aa: CASSPRRGGADTQYF; CDR3nt: TGTGCCAGCAGCCCAAGGCGGGGGGGTGCTGATACGCAGTATTTT
d_gene: NA; j_gene: TRBJ2-2; abundance: NA; v_gene: TRBV9; CDR3aa: CASSVVARELFF; CDR3nt: TGTGCCAGCAGCGTAGTGGCCCGGGAGCTGTTTTTT
d_gene: NA; j_gene: TRBJ1-5; abundance: NA; v_gene: TRBV5-1; CDR3aa: CASRQGINQPQHF; CDR3nt: TGCGCCAGCAGACAGGGCATCAATCAGCCCCAGCATTTT
d_gene: NA; j_gene: TRBJ2-7; abundance: NA; v_gene: TRBV6-6; CDR3aa: CASRDGQSSYEQYF; CDR3nt: TGTGCCAGCAGAGATGGACAGAGCTCCTACGAGCAGTACTTC
d_gene: NA; j_gene: TRBJ1-6; abundance: NA; v_gene: TRBV3-1/TRBV3-2; CDR3aa: CASSQAQGSFSPLHF; CDR3nt: TGTGCCAGCAGCCAAGCACAGGGTAGTTTTTCACCCCTCCACTTT
d_gene: NA; j_gene: TRBJ1-1; abundance: NA; v_gene: TRBV18; CDR3aa: CASSPSGQGNTEAFF; CDR3nt: TGTGCCAGCTCACCGTCGGGCCAGGGGAACACTGAAGCTTTCTTT
d_gene: NA; j_gene: TRBJ2-5; abundance: NA; v_gene: TRBV4-1; CDR3aa: CASSPSQLRQETQYF; CDR3nt: TGCGCCAGCAGCCCAAGTCAACTTCGCCAAGAGACCCAGTACTTC
d_gene: TRBD2; j_gene: TRBJ2-2; abundance: NA; v_gene: TRBV6-1; CDR3aa: CASSDAGVRTGELFF; CDR3nt: TGTGCCAGCAGTGATGCGGGAGTTAGGACCGGGGAGCTGTTTTTT
d_gene: NA; j_gene: TRBJ1-4; abundance: once; v_gene: TRBV2; CDR3aa: CASNGGNEKLFF; CDR3nt: TGTGCCAGCAATGGAGGGAATGAAAAACTGTTTTTT
d_gene: TRBD2; j_gene: TRBJ2-7; abundance: NA; v_gene: TRBV7-8; CDR3aa: CASSLLRTRRHEQYF; CDR3nt: TGTGCCAGCAGCTTACTTCGGACTAGGCGCCACGAGCAGTACTTC
d_gene: TRBD1; j_gene: TRBJ2-1; abundance: NA; v_gene: TRBV6-5; CDR3aa: CASSYSGQGANEQFF; CDR3nt: TGTGCCAGCAGTTACTCCGGACAGGGGGCAAATGAGCAGTTCTTC
d_gene: TRBD1; j_gene: TRBJ2-4; abundance: NA; v_gene: TRBV6-5; CDR3aa: CASSYVQGAAKNIQYF; CDR3nt: TGTGCCAGCAGTTACGTACAGGGGGCTGCCAAAAACATTCAGTACTTC
d_gene: NA; j_gene: TRBJ1-4; abundance: NA; v_gene: TRBV2; CDR3aa: CASRTGQNHEKLFF; CDR3nt: TGTGCCAGCCGGACCGGACAGAATCATGAAAAACTGTTTTTT
d_gene: TRBD2; j_gene: TRBJ2-7; abundance: NA; v_gene: TRBV29-1; CDR3aa: CSVERRGGAQYF; CDR3nt: TGCAGCGTTGAGCGGCGGGGGGGCGCGCAGTACTTC
d_gene: TRBD1; j_gene: TRBJ1-4; abundance: NA; v_gene: TRBV5-8; CDR3aa: CASSGADRVAEKLFF; CDR3nt: TGTGCCAGCAGCGGCGCCGACAGGGTGGCTGAAAAACTGTTTTTT
d_gene: TRBD2; j_gene: TRBJ2-2; abundance: many; v_gene: TRBV6-5; CDR3aa: CASRREGNTGELFF; CDR3nt: TGTGCCAGCAGGCGGGAGGGGAACACCGGGGAGCTGTTTTTT
d_gene: TRBD1; j_gene: TRBJ1-5; abundance: NA; v_gene: TRBV19; CDR3aa: CASTRDSLVQPQHF; CDR3nt: TGTGCCAGTACTCGGGACAGCTTGGTTCAGCCCCAGCATTTT
d_gene: NA; j_gene: TRBJ1-5; abundance: NA; v_gene: TRBV27; CDR3aa: CASSDGRSLYSNQPQHF; CDR3nt: TGTGCCAGCAGTGACGGTCGGAGTTTATATAGCAATCAGCCCCAGCATTTT
d_gene: NA; j_gene: TRBJ1-1; abundance: few; v_gene: TRBV29-1; CDR3aa: CSAEQGNEAFF; CDR3nt: TGCAGCGCCGAACAGGGTAATGAAGCTTTCTTT
d_gene: NA; j_gene: TRBJ2-7; abundance: NA; v_gene: TRBV18; CDR3aa: CASSPPQGSYEQYF; CDR3nt: TGTGCCAGCTCACCACCCCAGGGCTCCTACGAGCAGTACTTC